This T cell receptor beta chain is drawn from a study of vaccination and CD4 T cells after COVID-19. This sample's treatment: roughly 11-day PBMC culture with coronavirus spike peptide pools or control peptides (ViraFEST assay). Peptide pools at about 9 ug/ml stimulated two million PBMCs per well with about 9.5 IU/ml IL-2. Cultured CD4+ T cell DNA underwent sequencing with the Oncomine TCR Beta short-read assay. TCRdb reprocessed the PCR reads via MiXCR and lists one record per CDR3 protein. The sample includes approximately 10,000 distinct CDR3 sequences, 64% of them seen just once. On this clonotype itself: The target antigen is unknown.

Germline-derived CDR1 and CDR2 are SGHRS and YFSETQ. The CDR3 sequence is 15 residues long. Trimming removed 3 bases from V and 1 base from J, with 12 bases in between. Notes on the study in general: Median SARS-CoV-2-reactive clonotype numbers rose nonsignificantly, about 20 to 40.

This receptor was obtained from a human donor who had recovered from COVID-19. V usage is TRBV5-1 and J usage is TRBJ2-3; tentatively, D is TRBD2 (6 bases). Sequenced sample: CD4+ T cells from blood, cultured in vitro. This CDR3 reads CASSSPGLRTDTQYF. The CDR3 region has the DNA TGCGCCAGCAGCTCCCCGGGACTTCGCACAGATACGCAGTATTTT.